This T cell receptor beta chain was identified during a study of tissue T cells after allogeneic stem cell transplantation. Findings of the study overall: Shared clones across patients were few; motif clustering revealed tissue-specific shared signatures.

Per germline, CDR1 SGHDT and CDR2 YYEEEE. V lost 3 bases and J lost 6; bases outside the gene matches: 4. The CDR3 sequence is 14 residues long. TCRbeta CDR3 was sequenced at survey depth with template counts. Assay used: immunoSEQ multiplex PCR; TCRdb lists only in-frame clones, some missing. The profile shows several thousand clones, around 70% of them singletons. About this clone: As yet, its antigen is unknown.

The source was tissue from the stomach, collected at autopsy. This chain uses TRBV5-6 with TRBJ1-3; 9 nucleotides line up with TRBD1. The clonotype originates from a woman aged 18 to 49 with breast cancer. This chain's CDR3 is CASSWDRVENTIYF. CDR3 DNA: TGTGCCAGCAGCTGGGACAGGGTGGAAAACACCATATATTTT. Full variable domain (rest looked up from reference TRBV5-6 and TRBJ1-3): DAGVTQSPTHLIKTRGQQVTLRCSPKSGHDTVSWYQQALGQGPQFIFQYYEEEERQRGNFPDRFSGHQFPNYSSELNVNALLLGDSALYLCASSWDRVENTIYFGEGSWLTVV.